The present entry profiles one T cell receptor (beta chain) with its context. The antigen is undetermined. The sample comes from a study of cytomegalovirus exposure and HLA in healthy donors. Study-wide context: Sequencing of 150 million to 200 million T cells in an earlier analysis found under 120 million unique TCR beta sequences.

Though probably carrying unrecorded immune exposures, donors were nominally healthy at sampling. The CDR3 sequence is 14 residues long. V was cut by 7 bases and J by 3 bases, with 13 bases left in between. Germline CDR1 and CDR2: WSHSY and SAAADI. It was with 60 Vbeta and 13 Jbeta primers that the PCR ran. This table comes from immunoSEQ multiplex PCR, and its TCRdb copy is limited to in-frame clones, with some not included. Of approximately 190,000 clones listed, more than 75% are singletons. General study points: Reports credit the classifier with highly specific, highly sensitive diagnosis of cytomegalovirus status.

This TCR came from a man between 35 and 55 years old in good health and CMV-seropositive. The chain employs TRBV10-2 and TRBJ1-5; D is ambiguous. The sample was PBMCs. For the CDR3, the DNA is TGCGCCAGCACCGCGGGATCGGTCAATCAGCCCCAGCATTTT. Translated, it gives CASTAGSVNQPQHF.